Included here is one TCR beta chain sequence, with context. Its cognate antigen is unknown. These data are taken from a study of cytomegalovirus exposure and HLA in healthy donors. The length of the CDR3 is 15 residues. CDR1 and CDR2 (germline): SGHDT, YYEEEE. V lost 7 bases to trimming and J lost 0 bases, with 13 bases between them. General study findings and limits: Sequencing depth across donors, presence/absence analyses assumed, was roughly uniform. By HLA locus, TCR association rates varied in a later analysis, with DRB1 showing the most and HLA-C the fewest. There was a cluster of highly shared sequence variants that was likely a sequencing artifact. A later analysis linked a missense variant in DCLRE1C to the trimming of TCR beta V and J genes.

PCR involved 60 Vbeta and 13 Jbeta primers. Repertoires were generated with immunoSEQ multiplex PCR, while TCRdb's copy carries only in-frame clones and drops some. The sample yields more than 95,000 clones, nearly 80% seen once. The rearrangement joins TRBV5-6 to TRBJ2-2; D possibly corresponds to TRBD2 (6 bases). The source is a man between 25 and 39 years old in good health and CMV-seronegative. Sequencing was performed on PBMCs. CDR3 DNA sequence: TGTGCCAGCCTACCCGGGACTTCGAACACCGGGGAGCTGTTTTTT. Protein sequence: CASLPGTSNTGELFF.